The 2 T cell receptor beta chains reported below all come from one sample, sequenced in a study of blood T cells in healthy people across ages. Together with a sample-barcoded 5' primer, a J-beta primer mix was included in a second PCR lasting roughly 6 to 12 cycles. TCRdb reanalysed the 5' RACE reads using MiXCR and keeps one entry per CDR3 protein. In the table there are 1.5 million to 2 million distinct CDR3 sequences, 49% of which are singletons. The sequenced sample was blood. Source of these receptors: a woman between 40 and 55 years old in good health.

This clonotype occurred a few times. The V and J genes are TRBV29-1 and TRBJ2-1; 10 bases align to TRBD2. V lost 5 bases and J lost 6; bases outside the gene matches: 7. The germline gives CDR1 SQVTM, CDR2 ANQGSEA. CDR3 length equals 14 residues. This CDR3 reads CSVPLAGRLNEQFF. The DNA of the CDR3 is TGCAGCGTTCCACTAGCGGGGCGACTCAATGAGCAGTTCTTC.

J is TRBJ2-2 and V is TRBV29-1; 9 bases line up with TRBD1. CDR3 length: 12 residues. Germline trimming cut 7 bases from V and 4 bases from J; bases unmatched to any gene: 1. The germline CDR1 and CDR2 sequences are SQVTM and ANQGSEA. CDR3 in DNA: TGCAGCGCGGGACAGGGCACCGGGGAGCTGTTTTTT. Translated, it gives CSAGQGTGELFF.